This TCR delta chain appears in the sequencing data of a study of Vδ1+ human thymocytes. Whole-study findings and limits: Unlike peripheral blood Vdelta1+ controls, thymic delta-chain sequences included roughly 18% Vdelta2 and few Vdelta3. Highly polyclonal TRG and TRD repertoires with Gaussian CDR3 length distributions appeared in thymus.

Alphabeta T cells were depleted, then CD3+ Vdelta1+ Vdelta2- thymocytes were FACS-sorted. Sorted Vdelta1+ thymocytes were roughly 98% to 99.6% pure. Points on this clone: What it recognizes is unknown.

Extracted RNA was reverse transcribed into cDNA. Pooled V-gene forward primers with one constant-region reverse primer generated the CDR3 amplicons by multiplex PCR. TCRdb called clones anew from the multiplex PCR reads with CATT. The sample has 22,000 or so delta-chain clones, roughly 8% seen once. CDR3 size: 18 residues. This sequence was found in a child younger than two who had congenital heart surgery. Sequenced sample: Vdelta1+ gamma-delta thymocytes from the thymus. The subset is: FACS-sorted CD3+ TCRalphabeta- TCRVdelta1+ TCRVdelta2- thymocytes. The J gene corresponds to TRDJ1; a V gene call is absent; TRDD3 is the table's D call and was not checked against the DNA. For the CDR3, the DNA is TGTGCTCTTGGGGGACCGCTACTGGGGGATACGCGAGCCGATAAACTCATCTTT. This gives the protein CALGGPLLGDTRADKLIF.